The subject of this entry is one T cell receptor beta chain. This CDR3 is built from 16 residues. The V gene end was trimmed by 5 bases and the J gene end by 5 bases; junction bases not matched to a gene: 11. Germline V gene lookup returns CDR1 SNHLY and CDR2 FYNNEI. This specimen belongs to a study of radiotherapy plus CTLA-4 blockade in lung cancer. TCRdb's copy holds only in-frame clones and misses some; the assay was immunoSEQ multiplex PCR. Altogether fewer than 50,000 clones are present, 65% to 90% being singletons, with the ten largest covering approximately 23%. The chain combines TRBV2 with TRBJ1-5, with TRBD1 matching over 8 bases. Sequences were derived from peripheral blood, sampled from a patient treated with radiotherapy plus ipilimumab. The TCR comes from a human donor with non-small cell lung cancer whose response to radiotherapy plus ipilimumab could not be evaluated. The CDR3 bases are TGTGCCAGCAGTCGCACGACGACAGGGGAGGATCAGCCCCAGCATTTT. Its protein is CASSRTTTGEDQPQHF.